Following are 7 T cell receptor beta chains from one sample sequenced in a study of blood T cell repertoires in COVID-19. Libraries were prepared by immunoSEQ multiplex PCR; TCRdb keeps only in-frame clonotypes and omits some of them. The sample shows more than 150,000 clones, approximately 88% of them seen only once. The sample was PBMCs or T cells enriched from blood (not recorded which). These receptors originate from a woman in her sixties who had recovered from COVID-19.

The DNA of the CDR3 is TGTGCCAGTAGCTCCGATTGGCCAGGGACATTAGGGCCCCAGCATTTT. Protein sequence: CASSSDWPGTLGPQHF. The chain uses TRBV19 and TRBJ1-5; possible D gene TRBD1, 6 bases. Germline CDR1 LNHDA, CDR2 SQIVND (reference sequence). This CDR3 is built from 16 residues. Between the trimmed V and J ends, which lost 6 bases and 9 bases, there was a span of 24 bases.

The chain couples TRBV6-1 to TRBJ1-1; 7 bases are a match to TRBD1. The V segment lost 1 base and the J segment 5 bases; nucleotides outside the gene matches: 7. The length of the CDR3 is 15 residues. The germline CDR1 and CDR2 sequences are MNHNS and SASEGT. Here the CDR3 reads CASSEDLRGRTEAFF. Here the CDR3 DNA reads TGTGCCAGCAGTGAAGATCTAAGGGGGCGGACTGAAGCTTTCTTT.

The chain has TRBV13 and TRBJ2-1; 10 bases fit TRBD1. J lost 5 bases, V lost 5 bases, and 6 bases had no gene match. Germline V gene lookup returns CDR1 PRHDT and CDR2 FYEKMQ (reference sequence). The CDR3 runs to 15 residues. In DNA, the CDR3 is TGTGCCAGCAGCCCTAGGACAGGGGGTAACAATGAGCAGTTCTTC. Translation: CASSPRTGGNNEQFF.

There are a few counts of this clone. V is TRBV4-1 and J is TRBJ2-1; D gene ambiguous. Per germline, CDR1 MGHRA and CDR2 YSYEKL. V shed 1 base and J shed 4 bases, with 17 bases lying between them. The CDR3 is made up of 17 amino acids. CDR3 amino acids: CASSQAYVISRYNEQFF. The CDR3 DNA reads TGCGCCAGCAGCCAAGCTTACGTGATCTCGCGTTACAATGAGCAGTTCTTC.

The chain links TRBV27 to TRBJ1-4; D is uncertain. This CDR3 contains 13 residues. Germline CDR1 and CDR2: MNHEY and SMNVEV (reference sequence). Trimming left V 4 bases short and J 0 bases short, with 3 bases between. DNA of the CDR3: TGTGCCAGCAGTTATACAACTAATGAAAAACTGTTTTTT. Translated, it gives CASSYTTNEKLFF.

The chain employs TRBV10-2 and TRBJ2-3; 8 bases are a match to TRBD2. V was pared by 3 bases and J by 1 base, with 3 bases of the junction left unmatched. In germline, CDR1 is WSHSY, CDR2 SAAADI. This CDR3 spans 15 amino acids. CDR3 in DNA: TGCGCCAGCAGTGAACGGCGGGGGGGCACAGATACGCAGTATTTT. Translating gives CASSERRGGTDTQYF.

This clone was seen once. The chain is built from TRBV9 and TRBJ2-3; a weak D match, TRBD1 (5 bases). The CDR3 runs 15 residues. CDR1 and CDR2 from the germline V gene are SGDLS and YYNGEE. Trimming shortened V by 0 bases and J by 2 bases, and 10 bases separated the two germline ends. The CDR3 reads CASSVGSRVTDTQYF. The DNA of the CDR3 is TGTGCCAGCAGCGTAGGTTCCAGGGTCACAGATACGCAGTATTTT.